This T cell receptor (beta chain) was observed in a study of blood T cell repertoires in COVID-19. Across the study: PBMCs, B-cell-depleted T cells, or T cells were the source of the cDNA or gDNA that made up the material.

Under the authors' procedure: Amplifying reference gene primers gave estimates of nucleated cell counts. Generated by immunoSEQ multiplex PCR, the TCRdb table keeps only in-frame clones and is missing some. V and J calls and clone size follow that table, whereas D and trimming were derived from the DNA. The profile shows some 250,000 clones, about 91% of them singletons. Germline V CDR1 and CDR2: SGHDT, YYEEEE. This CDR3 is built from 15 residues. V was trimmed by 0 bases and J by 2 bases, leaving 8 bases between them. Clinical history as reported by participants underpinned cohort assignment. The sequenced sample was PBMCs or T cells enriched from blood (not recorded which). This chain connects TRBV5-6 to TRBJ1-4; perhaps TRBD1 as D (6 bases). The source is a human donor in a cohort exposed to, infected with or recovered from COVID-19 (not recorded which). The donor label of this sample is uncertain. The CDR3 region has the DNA TGTGCCAGCAGCTTGGGTACAGGGACTAATGAAAAACTGTTTTTT. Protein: CASSLGTGTNEKLFF.